This entry lists 8 T cell receptor beta chains sequenced from one sample in a study of T cell responses to AZD1222 COVID-19 vaccine. The method was immunoSEQ multiplex PCR; TCRdb's version includes in-frame clones alone and lacks a portion of them. The repertoire includes some 96,000 clones, about four fifths of them detected once, and around 14% sits in the top ten. The material was peripheral blood, obtained 28 days after the second AZD1222 dose. Every receptor here comes from an adult who received the AZD1222 COVID-19 vaccine.

The chain links TRBV20-1 to TRBJ1-2; D is ambiguous. The CDR3 length is 12 residues. The V end was cut by 3 bases, the J end by 4 bases, with 9 bases between. Germline V CDR1 and CDR2: DFQATT, SNEGSKA (reference sequence). The CDR3 spells CSASPGFYGYTF. DNA of the CDR3: TGCAGTGCTAGTCCGGGATTCTATGGCTACACCTTC.

The gene calls are TRBV7-2 and TRBJ2-3; 7 bases align to TRBD2. Germline V gives CDR1 SGHTA, CDR2 FQGNSA. With 1 base clipped from V and 2 bases from J, the junction kept 6 bases outside the gene matches. This CDR3 comprises 16 residues. CDR3 in DNA: TGTGCCAGCAGCTTAGTAGGACTAGGGACCACAGATACGCAGTATTTT. Translation: CASSLVGLGTTDTQYF.

V usage is TRBV7-8 and J usage is TRBJ1-1, with D unresolved. Germline V lookup: CDR1 SGHVS, CDR2 FQNEAQ. Trimming pared 1 base from V and 1 base from J, leaving 22 bases between. The CDR3 is 19 amino acids. In nucleotides, the CDR3 is TGTGCCAGCAGCTTAGAACCAGCAATCTTCGTTTCGAGGAACACTGAAGCTTTCTTT. It translates to CASSLEPAIFVSRNTEAFF.

The rearrangement links TRBV21-1 to TRBJ2-5; the table's D call, TRBD1, was not checked against the DNA. TRBV21-1 is an annotated pseudogene. The CDR3 covers 18 residues. CDR3 DNA sequence: TGTGCCAGCAGCAACCGGACAGGGGGCGTTCGATGGAAAGAGACCCAGTACTTC. Its translation is CASSNRTGGVRWKETQYF.

The gene calls are TRBV5-6 and TRBJ1-2; 7 bases are a match to TRBD1. The trim removed 4 bases at V and 8 bases at J, leaving 8 bases unmatched. The CDR3 is 13 residues long. Germline V CDR1 and CDR2: SGHDT, YYEEEE. Here the CDR3 reads CASSPDRALGYTF. The CDR3, as DNA: TGTGCCAGCAGCCCCGACAGGGCACTAGGCTACACCTTC.

The chain links TRBV20-1 to TRBJ1-2, with no clear D. CDR3 length equals 11 residues. Germline CDR1 and CDR2: DFQATT and SNEGSKA (reference sequence). The ends were cut back, 3 bases at V and 7 bases at J, with 9 bases in the middle. The chain's CDR3 is CSASRFGGYTF. The CDR3 DNA is TGCAGTGCTAGTAGGTTCGGTGGCTACACCTTC.

This clone has a handful of counts. This chain joins TRBV6-1 and TRBJ2-7; 7 bases agree with TRBD1. CDR1 MNHNS and CDR2 SASEGT come from the germline V gene. V was clipped by 0 bases and J by 3 bases; unmatched bases: 8. The length of the CDR3 is 16 residues. The CDR3 DNA reads TGTGCCAGCAGTGAAGCAGTGCGACAGGGTGTCTACGAGCAGTACTTC. Amino acid sequence: CASSEAVRQGVYEQYF.

The chain recombines TRBV11-2 with TRBJ2-3; perhaps TRBD2 as D (5 bases). Germline V gene sequence: CDR1 SGHAT, CDR2 FQNNGV. Trimming removed 2 bases from V and 0 bases from J, with 12 bases in between. The CDR3 totals 16 residues. The CDR3 loop is CASSLSPGWSTDTQYF. The CDR3 coding sequence is TGTGCCAGCAGCTTATCCCCGGGGTGGAGCACAGATACGCAGTATTTT.